A selection of T cell receptor beta chains follows, all from one sample in a study of response to subunit inactivated influenza vaccine. TCRdb analysed the RT-PCR reads with MiXCR anew, one entry per CDR3 protein. Of over 150,000 distinct CDR3 sequences listed, 9.5% to 13% are singletons. This sample comprised non-naive T cells sorted from PBMCs, obtained about 6 weeks after vaccination. The receptors here all came from a man aged 45 to 65 who received an inactivated influenza vaccine. Each CDR3 is given with its conserved first and last residue. The D gene is left open where the match is weak. Size tells how often a clone was seen (once, few, many) or the class of an expanded clone, and some rows leave it out.

V: TRBV12-3/TRBV12-4; J: TRBJ2-5; size: few; D: -; CDR3: CASRPLGPAETQYF; DNA: TGTGCCAGCAGGCCTTTGGGGCCCGCGGAGACCCAGTACTTC
V: TRBV29-1; J: TRBJ1-2; size: -; D: -; CDR3: CSVGGRSGSSGFYGYTF; DNA: TGCAGCGTTGGAGGACGTAGTGGTTCGTCAGGCTTCTATGGCTACACCTTC
V: TRBV6-1; J: TRBJ1-5; size: many; D: -; CDR3: CASNLWGSWGNQPQHF; DNA: TGTGCCAGCAACCTGTGGGGTTCCTGGGGCAATCAGCCCCAGCATTTT
V: TRBV3-1; J: TRBJ2-2; size: -; D: -; CDR3: CASSQVRGTGELFF; DNA: TGTGCCAGCAGCCAAGTCAGGGGCACCGGGGAGCTGTTTTTT
V: TRBV7-3; J: TRBJ2-1; size: -; D: TRBD2; CDR3: CASSSQDGGLAGWEEQFF; DNA: TGTGCCAGCAGCTCCCAGGACGGGGGACTAGCGGGATGGGAGGAGCAGTTCTTC
V: TRBV11-2; J: TRBJ1-3; size: few; D: -; CDR3: CASSLDTSPLGNTIYF; DNA: TGTGCCAGCAGCTTAGATACCAGCCCCCTTGGAAACACCATATATTTT
V: TRBV6-5; J: TRBJ1-5; size: -; D: TRBD1; CDR3: CASSSGTGGIQPQHF; DNA: TGTGCCAGCAGTTCCGGGACAGGGGGCATTCAGCCCCAGCATTTT
V: TRBV7-9; J: TRBJ2-1; size: -; D: TRBD2; CDR3: CASSSSTGTNSYNEQFF; DNA: TGTGCCAGCAGCTCTTCCACCGGGACTAACTCCTACAATGAGCAGTTCTTC
V: TRBV19; J: TRBJ1-1; size: -; D: -; CDR3: CASKLGRNTEAFF; DNA: TGTGCCAGTAAGCTAGGGAGGAACACTGAAGCTTTCTTT
V: TRBV5-1; J: TRBJ2-7; size: many; D: -; CDR3: CASSLEQGAAYEQYF; DNA: TGCGCCAGCAGCTTGGAGCAGGGTGCAGCTTACGAGCAGTACTTC
V: TRBV6-2/TRBV6-3; J: TRBJ2-1; size: -; D: -; CDR3: CASKVNWAYNEQFF; DNA: TGTGCCAGTAAAGTCAACTGGGCCTACAATGAGCAGTTCTTC